The rows below give T cell receptor beta chains drawn from one sample of a study of graft-versus-host responses after intestinal transplantation. This table comes from immunoSEQ multiplex PCR, and its TCRdb copy is limited to in-frame clones, with some not included. The sample carries around 7,400 clones, about two thirds recorded once. The sample consisted of ileum tissue, taken less than 60 days after transplant. These receptors were taken from a human patient who received an intestinal transplant, so some T cells may come from the graft donor. CDR3s include the opening cysteine and the closing phenylalanine or tryptophan. The order of the fields is D gene, V gene, J gene, CDR3 protein. D genes are given only for firm matches.

d_call: TRBD2; v_call: TRBV27; j_call: TRBJ2-3; cdr3_aa: CASRSRDYRTDTQYF
d_call: -; v_call: TRBV19; j_call: TRBJ2-6; cdr3_aa: CASRHRGSGANVLTF
d_call: -; v_call: TRBV6-1; j_call: TRBJ1-1; cdr3_aa: CASLRGGLTEAFF
d_call: TRBD2; v_call: TRBV7-3; j_call: TRBJ2-3; cdr3_aa: CASSLTPRTSGVTDTQYF
d_call: -; v_call: TRBV23-1; j_call: TRBJ2-2; cdr3_aa: CASSQSWQNTGELFF
d_call: TRBD2; v_call: TRBV27; j_call: TRBJ2-1; cdr3_aa: CASSLWTSGESYNEQFF
d_call: -; v_call: TRBV7-9; j_call: TRBJ1-2; cdr3_aa: CASSLANGAGAAGYTF
d_call: TRBD2; v_call: TRBV9; j_call: TRBJ2-1; cdr3_aa: CASSALAGGPYNEQFF
d_call: -; v_call: TRBV9; j_call: TRBJ1-2; cdr3_aa: CASSVEQLNYGYTF
d_call: TRBD1; v_call: TRBV6-6; j_call: TRBJ2-3; cdr3_aa: CASGQGHTQYF
d_call: -; v_call: TRBV9; j_call: TRBJ2-3; cdr3_aa: CASSVEGGPADTQYF
d_call: TRBD1; v_call: TRBV28; j_call: TRBJ1-2; cdr3_aa: CASSREQGAYGYTF
d_call: -; v_call: TRBV5-6; j_call: TRBJ2-5; cdr3_aa: CASSPFGQLSKTQYF
d_call: TRBD1; v_call: TRBV18; j_call: TRBJ1-2; cdr3_aa: CASSEPGQGWSTF
d_call: -; v_call: TRBV7-8; j_call: TRBJ1-4; cdr3_aa: CASSARQSNEKLFF
d_call: TRBD2; v_call: TRBV10-3; j_call: TRBJ2-6; cdr3_aa: CAISESAGGPGANVLTF
d_call: -; v_call: TRBV6-5; j_call: TRBJ2-5; cdr3_aa: CASMQAGQETQYF
d_call: -; v_call: TRBV6-1; j_call: TRBJ2-6; cdr3_aa: CASSDGSGANVLTF
d_call: TRBD2; v_call: TRBV5-5; j_call: TRBJ2-1; cdr3_aa: CASSSSGTSGALEQFF
d_call: -; v_call: TRBV6-1; j_call: TRBJ2-5; cdr3_aa: CASSEDNQETQYF
d_call: TRBD1; v_call: TRBV2; j_call: TRBJ1-5; cdr3_aa: CASSFDRGNSNQPQHF
d_call: -; v_call: TRBV4-2; j_call: TRBJ1-2; cdr3_aa: CASSQVEDINGYTF
d_call: TRBD1; v_call: TRBV6-4; j_call: TRBJ2-2; cdr3_aa: CASSGGQGTGELFF
d_call: -; v_call: TRBV5-3; j_call: TRBJ2-5; cdr3_aa: CARSYTGRETQYF